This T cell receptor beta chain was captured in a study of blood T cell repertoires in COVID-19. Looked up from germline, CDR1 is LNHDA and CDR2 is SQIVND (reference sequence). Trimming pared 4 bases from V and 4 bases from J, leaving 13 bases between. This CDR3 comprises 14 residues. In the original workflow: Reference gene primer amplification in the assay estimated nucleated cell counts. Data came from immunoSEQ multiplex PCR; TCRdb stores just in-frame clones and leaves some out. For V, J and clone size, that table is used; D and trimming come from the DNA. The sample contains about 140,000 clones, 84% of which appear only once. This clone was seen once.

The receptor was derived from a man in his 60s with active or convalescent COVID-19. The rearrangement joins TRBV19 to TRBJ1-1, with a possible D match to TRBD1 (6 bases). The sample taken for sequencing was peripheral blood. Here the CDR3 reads CASSKPRGSTEAFF. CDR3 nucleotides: TGTGCCAGTAGTAAGCCTAGGGGGAGCACTGAAGCTTTCTTT.